Below are 2 T cell receptor beta chains sequenced from a single sample in a study of blood T cell repertoires in COVID-19. Sequenced by immunoSEQ multiplex PCR; TCRdb stores in-frame clones only, minus some. The table lists around 270,000 clones, roughly 86% of them singletons. Source material: peripheral blood. These receptors all come from a man aged 35 to 55 who had recovered from COVID-19.

This CDR3 is CASSPWGGDEQYF. The CDR3 region has the DNA TGTGCCAGTAGTCCCTGGGGAGGGGATGAGCAGTACTTC. This chain connects TRBV19 to TRBJ2-7, with TRBD2 matching 7 bases. CDR1 and CDR2 (germline): LNHDA, SQIVND (reference sequence). The V gene end was trimmed by 5 bases and the J gene end by 7 bases; junction bases not matched to a gene: 8. CDR3 size: 13 residues.

The J gene is TRBJ1-5, the V gene TRBV5-1, with TRBD1 as a possible D gene (5 bases). The V gene's germline CDR1 is SGHRS and CDR2 YFSETQ. The CDR3 contains 15 residues. Trimming took off 1 base at V and 1 base at J, with 9 bases between the two ends. The CDR3 spells CASSLWGESNQPQHF. The CDR3 DNA sequence: TGCGCCAGCAGCTTGTGGGGGGAGAGCAATCAGCCCCAGCATTTT.